This T cell receptor (beta chain) was found in a study of T cell repertoires in cytomegalovirus infection. At the level of the study: Public TCR beta signatures provided an indication of both CMV infection and a matching HLA type.

This clonotype has just one count. MiXCR was run by TCRdb on the reads, yielding one entry per CDR3 protein. The sample has hundreds of thousands of distinct CDR3 sequences, 24% seen once. CDR3 length equals 17 residues. Germline assignment: CDR1 DFQATT and CDR2 SNEGSKA (reference sequence). V was cut by 0 bases and J by 2 bases, with 20 bases left in between. V is TRBV20-1 and J is TRBJ2-7; D unresolved. Sequenced sample: CD8+ T cells from PBMCs. The source of this sequence is a human donor in good health (CMV status not recorded). Some clones in this sample may be carry-over from other donors' samples. CDR3 region: CSARDKRASALTYEQYF. The CDR3 coding sequence is TGCAGTGCTAGAGACAAAAGAGCTTCAGCTCTAACCTACGAGCAGTACTTC.